The rows below give T cell receptor beta chains drawn from one sample of a study of blood T cell repertoires in COVID-19. Sequenced by immunoSEQ multiplex PCR; TCRdb stores in-frame clones only, minus some. Counted here are a few hundred thousand clones, around 92% occurring once; the ten biggest clones make up less than 9.5%. Sequencing was performed on PBMCs or T cells enriched from blood (not recorded which). The receptor source for this set is a woman between 25 and 40 years old who had recovered from COVID-19. Each CDR3 is given with its conserved first and last residue.

j_call v_call cdr3_aa
TRBJ2-7 TRBV29-1 CSVGRLAGTYEQYF
TRBJ2-4 TRBV9 CASSVGATLAKNIQYF
TRBJ2-7 TRBV6-6 CASSRNTGGRFLEQYF
TRBJ1-2 TRBV30 CACTPTTGRSQGYTF
TRBJ2-7 TRBV18 CASSPSGANYEQYF
TRBJ2-7 TRBV1 CTSSQVDRGSIEQYF
TRBJ2-7 TRBV28 CASLKGDRVGEQYF
TRBJ2-1 TRBV7-9 CASSLRRAGTYNEQFF
TRBJ2-1 TRBV7-9 CASSSRQGGLSSYNEQFF
TRBJ2-7 TRBV6-5 CASSRDRGPHEQYF
TRBJ1-2 TRBV10-3 CAISESDRGYGYTF
TRBJ1-1 TRBV3-1/TRBV3-2 CASSQEGQWNTEAFF
TRBJ2-7 TRBV10-1 CASSEPEQGRYEQYF
TRBJ2-1 TRBV6-5 CAGRTSGNSEQFF
TRBJ1-5 TRBV19 CASSGGRDQPQHF
TRBJ2-1 TRBV19 CASSINSGLAGEGEQFF
TRBJ2-5 TRBV2 CASSSGTSGQETQYF
TRBJ2-6 TRBV20-1 CSASRIGGSGANVLTF
TRBJ2-3 TRBV10-2 CATSSRGADTQYF
TRBJ2-5 TRBV5-5 CASSLAELETQYF
TRBJ1-3 TRBV9 CASSSGEGYSGNTIYF
TRBJ2-7 TRBV27 CATRATQAYEQYF
TRBJ2-7 TRBV5-6 CASSLGPSSGLTSYEQYF
TRBJ2-5 TRBV29-1 CSASPPGPWETQYF
TRBJ2-1 TRBV6-4 CASRLTSGNNEQFF
TRBJ1-2 TRBV6-5 CASSYSIEGYTF
TRBJ1-3 TRBV5-6 CASSLGQSSGNTIYF
TRBJ2-7 TRBV11-2 CASSSSNYEQYF
TRBJ1-2 TRBV6-1 CASSEVGQTGDYGYTF
TRBJ2-1 TRBV27 CASGIDRGRNNEQFF
TRBJ2-7 TRBV28 CASSEWTASYEQYF
TRBJ2-5 TRBV19 CASSISLAGVGGETQYF
TRBJ2-1 TRBV5-4 CASSSGLAGGNEQFF
TRBJ1-4 TRBV12-5 CASGWAGSNEKLFF
TRBJ2-7 TRBV3-1/TRBV3-2 CASSPLPRGQEQYF
TRBJ2-1 TRBV27 CPGTSGRNNEQFF
TRBJ2-3 TRBV7-2 CASSPEGGDTQYF
TRBJ2-4 TRBV19 CASSIDGTGISDIQYF
TRBJ2-1 TRBV18 CASSPQAGGTYNEQFF
TRBJ2-1 TRBV30 CAWSVELENEQFF
TRBJ2-7 TRBV5-6 CASSHGYPYEQYF
TRBJ2-7 TRBV2 CASSGAAGGFEQYF
TRBJ2-3 TRBV7-8 CASSRTGTDTDTQYF
TRBJ1-5 TRBV19 CASGQGPNQPQHF
TRBJ2-2 TRBV9 CASSPRQGSRTGELFF
TRBJ2-3 TRBV7-3 CASSLSGRSTDTQYF
TRBJ1-1 TRBV19 CASSIGGKAFF
TRBJ2-1 TRBV19 CASSIGPAGRTFGSRSYNEQFF
TRBJ2-5 TRBV6-5 CASSFSAGAQETQYF
TRBJ2-2 TRBV5-1 CASSLLSSENTGELFF
TRBJ1-2 TRBV5-6 CASSFDRAIYGYTF
TRBJ1-2 TRBV19 CASSNDRGRSMSSYGYTF
TRBJ2-7 TRBV6-2/TRBV6-3 CASSYELASSYEQYF
TRBJ1-6 TRBV6-5 CASSPIDSQNSPLHF
TRBJ2-3 TRBV5-6 CASSLAGTGDLGAYTQYF
TRBJ1-1 TRBV11-2 CASSLDLLLGGGAFF
TRBJ2-7 TRBV4-1 CASRQQGRSYEQYF
TRBJ1-1 TRBV19 CASNGIRGGTEAFF
TRBJ2-3 TRBV28 CASSLGGTLGDTQYF
TRBJ2-7 TRBV9 CASSAAPTGPEQYF